Listed below are T cell receptor beta chains from one sample, sequenced in a study of breast tumors, draining lymph nodes, adjacent tissues. TCRdb redid the calling of the multiplex PCR reads with MiXCR, one entry per CDR3 protein. Of approximately 280,000 distinct CDR3 sequences listed, roughly 30% are singletons. Sequencing input: axillary lymph node tissue. The receptors shown here come from a female donor with breast cancer. Some clones in this sample may be carry-over from other donors' samples. CDR3s include the opening cysteine and the closing phenylalanine or tryptophan. The D gene is left open where the match is weak. Some rows have no size entry. The others give once, few or many, or a class for an expanded clone.

NA | NA | TRBJ1-4 | TRBV28 | TGTGCCAGCAAATCAGGGGCAGCGGAGTATGAAAAACTGTTTTTT | CASKSGAAEYEKLFF
many | NA | TRBJ1-3 | TRBV7-2 | TGTGCCAGCAGCCCACGGAGGGGAGGTGGAAACACCATATATTTT | CASSPRRGGGNTIYF
many | NA | TRBJ1-2 | TRBV10-3 | TGTGCCATCAGTGGAGCAGGAAGAATAAAGGATGGCTACACCTTC | CAISGAGRIKDGYTF
few | NA | TRBJ1-1 | TRBV20-1 | TGCAGTGTCTTCCAAGGAGGGAACACTGAAGCTTTCTTT | CSVFQGGNTEAFF
NA | NA | TRBJ1-2 | TRBV20-1 | TGCAGTGCTCCGGACAGTTTCCTCAACTATGGCTACACCTTC | CSAPDSFLNYGYTF
many | TRBD2 | TRBJ2-2 | TRBV9 | TGTGCCAGCAGCGTTGGGACTAGCGGTTACACCGGGGAGCTGTTTTTT | CASSVGTSGYTGELFF
many | NA | TRBJ1-5 | TRBV11-2 | TGTGCCAGCAGCTTTATTGCCTATCAGCCCCAGCATTTT | CASSFIAYQPQHF
NA | TRBD2 | TRBJ2-3 | TRBV6-1 | TGTGCCAGCAGTGTAATTAGCGGGGGCCTCACAGATACGCAGTATTTT | CASSVISGGLTDTQYF
NA | TRBD1 | TRBJ2-7 | TRBV6-1 | TGTGCCAACAGTCTAGGACAGGGGGCATACGAGCAGTACTTC | CANSLGQGAYEQYF
many | TRBD1 | TRBJ1-3 | TRBV5-4 | TGTGCCAGCAGCCGAGGACAGGGAGCGGGAAACACCATATATTTT | CASSRGQGAGNTIYF
many | TRBD2 | TRBJ2-3 | TRBV10-1 | TGCGCCAGCAGTGATAACGGGAGGAGAGGCACAGATACGCAGTATTTT | CASSDNGRRGTDTQYF
many | NA | TRBJ2-7 | TRBV4-2 | TGTGCCAGCAGCGCCGCCTTCCCCGACCACGAGCAGTACTTC | CASSAAFPDHEQYF
many | NA | TRBJ1-5 | TRBV24-1 | TGTGCCACCAGTGGAGGGTGGGGTCAGCCCCAGCATTTT | CATSGGWGQPQHF
many | TRBD1 | TRBJ1-5 | TRBV7-8 | TGTGCCAGCAGCTTATCGGGACAGGGGCTGGGGCAGCCCCAGCATTTT | CASSLSGQGLGQPQHF
NA | NA | TRBJ2-5 | TRBV20-1 | TGCAGTGCTAGAGATTTCTCCTTGGAGTGCCAGTACTTC | CSARDFSLECQYF
many | TRBD2 | TRBJ2-3 | TRBV10-2 | TGCGCCTTGGGACTAGCGGGAGGAATTCCTAGCACAGATACGCAGTATTTT | CALGLAGGIPSTDTQYF
many | TRBD1 | TRBJ2-2 | TRBV4-1 | TGCGCCAGCAGCAACCGACAGGGCGCCGGGGAGCTGTTTTTT | CASSNRQGAGELFF
many | TRBD2 | TRBJ2-5 | TRBV4-1 | TGCGCCAGCAGCCAAGAACTGACTAGCGTCGAGACCCAGTACTTC | CASSQELTSVETQYF
many | TRBD1 | TRBJ2-7 | TRBV19 | TGTGCCAGTAGTATCAAGGACAGGACCGAGCAGTACTTC | CASSIKDRTEQYF
many | TRBD2 | TRBJ2-3 | TRBV12-3/TRBV12-4 | TGTGCCAGCAGCCCACTAGCGGGGCTCCGCGATACGCAGTATTTT | CASSPLAGLRDTQYF
many | NA | TRBJ2-5 | TRBV3-1 | TGTGCCAGCATTAATTCCGAGACCCAGTACTTC | CASINSETQYF
NA | TRBD2 | TRBJ2-3 | TRBV7-9 | TGTGCCAGCAGCTTAGTCGGGGGGAACACAGATACGCAGTATTTT | CASSLVGGNTDTQYF
many | TRBD1 | TRBJ2-7 | TRBV6-1 | TGTGCCAGCACCAGGACAGGGAACGAGCAGTACTTC | CASTRTGNEQYF
few | NA | TRBJ1-2 | TRBV6-2/TRBV6-3 | TGTGCCAGCAGTTACAGGGACTCAAGGGGCTACACCTTC | CASSYRDSRGYTF
NA | TRBD2 | TRBJ2-5 | TRBV28 | TGTGCCAGCAGTCCGCTAGCGGGGTGGGGAGAGACCCAGTACTTC | CASSPLAGWGETQYF
many | TRBD2 | TRBJ2-2 | TRBV4-2 | TGTGCCAGCAGCCAAGATCGACTAGCGGGAGACACCGGGGAGCTGTTTTTT | CASSQDRLAGDTGELFF
NA | NA | TRBJ1-2 | TRBV28 | TGTGCCAGCACCATGGGAATGGATGGCTACACCTTC | CASTMGMDGYTF
many | NA | TRBJ1-6 | TRBV20-1 | TGCAGTGCTAGAGCTGGGGTTGATTCACCCCTCCACTTT | CSARAGVDSPLHF
many | TRBD1 | TRBJ2-7 | TRBV15 | TGTGCCACCAGCGAACGGACAGGGATTAACGAGCAGTACTTC | CATSERTGINEQYF
few | NA | TRBJ2-1 | TRBV6-2/TRBV6-3 | TGTGCCAGCACCGACGAAGGGGGGACTTCTAGCCTCAATGAGCAGTTCTTC | CASTDEGGTSSLNEQFF
NA | NA | TRBJ1-5 | TRBV24-1 | TGTGCCACCAGTGACTGGACAGAACAAGAGACCCAGCATTTT | CATSDWTEQETQHF
many | TRBD2 | TRBJ2-3 | TRBV5-8 | TGTGCCAGCAGCAAGACCGGGACTAAGGCGGATACGCAGTATTTT | CASSKTGTKADTQYF
many | TRBD1 | TRBJ2-7 | TRBV5-8 | TGTGCCAGCAGCTCCACCGTAGGGGGCGGCCACGAGCAGTACTTC | CASSSTVGGGHEQYF
NA | NA | TRBJ1-3 | TRBV24-1 | TGTGCCACCAGTCCCTCTTACCCCACACAACATGCGAACACCATATATTTT | CATSPSYPTQHANTIYF
many | TRBD2 | TRBJ2-3 | TRBV12-3/TRBV12-4 | TGTGCCAGCAGTCCTCAAGCGGGAGCAAGTACGCAGTATTTT | CASSPQAGASTQYF
many | TRBD2 | TRBJ2-5 | TRBV6-5 | TGTGCCAGCAGTCGCCGGGGGGACCGCGAAGAGACCCAGTACTTC | CASSRRGDREETQYF
NA | NA | TRBJ2-5 | TRBV3-2 | TGTGCCAGCAGTTACAGGCGGGAGACCCAGTACTTC | CASSYRRETQYF
NA | TRBD1 | TRBJ1-5 | TRBV12-3/TRBV12-4 | TGTGCCAGCAGTTCTCGGAACACCGGGGACAGGCAGCCCCAGCATTTT | CASSSRNTGDRQPQHF
many | NA | TRBJ1-2 | TRBV4-1 | TGCGCCAGCAGCCAAGTTGGGGAGAACTATGGCTACACCTTC | CASSQVGENYGYTF
many | NA | TRBJ2-1 | TRBV5-1 | TGCGCCAGCAGCTTGGGGGTCGGCTCTCACAATGAGCAGTTCTTC | CASSLGVGSHNEQFF
many | TRBD2 | TRBJ2-1 | TRBV10-3 | TGTGCCATCAGTGAGTCGTTAGTACTAGCGGGAGGGAGCTCCTACAATGAGCAGTTCTTC | CAISESLVLAGGSSYNEQFF